This entry lists 15 T cell receptor beta chains sequenced from one sample in a study of shared T cell receptors in the human thymus. Produced via immunoSEQ multiplex PCR; TCRdb's table is partial and in-frame only. The sample shows about 660,000 clones, 80% to 90% of them seen only once. A further study also used this sample, focusing on human thymus T cells.

Source material: thymocytes. The receptor set was obtained from a boy younger than two with a congenital heart defect.

Regarding this clone: Other DNA sequences from this sample encode an identical CDR3 as well. This chain joins TRBV4-1 and TRBJ2-7; tentatively, D is TRBD1 (6 bases). The CDR3 covers 13 residues. Germline CDR1 is MGHRA and CDR2 is YSYEKL. V was cut by 2 bases and J by 2 bases, with 7 bases left in between. CDR3 loop: CASSQTGTYEQYF. In nucleotides, the CDR3 is TGCGCCAGCAGCCAAACAGGGACCTACGAGCAGTACTTC.

This clone has only a few counts. An end of the junction differs from the germline gene, which may be a read error. The rearrangement uses TRBV5-6 and TRBJ2-1; 7 nucleotides align to TRBD2. The CDR3 loop spans 11 amino acids. Germline CDR1 reads SGHDT; CDR2 reads YYEEEE. In DNA, the CDR3 is TGTGCCAGCAGCCTTGGACTAGAGGAGCTCTTC. Translating it yields CASSLGLEELF. Combining the CDR3 with reference TRBV5-6 and TRBJ2-1 gives the whole variable domain DAGVTQSPTHLIKTRGQQVTLRCSPKSGHDTVSWYQQALGQGPQFIFQYYEEEERQRGNFPDRFSGHQFPNYSSELNVNALLLGDSALYLCASSLGLEELFGPGTRLTVL.

The V and J genes are TRBV14 and TRBJ2-6; TRBD1 is a possible D gene (6 bases). Germline loops: CDR1 SGHDN, CDR2 FVKESK. This CDR3 has 19 residues. The V end was cut by 0 bases, the J end by 0 bases, with 15 bases between. This CDR3 reads CASSQDPGTPVSGANVLTF. Written as DNA, the CDR3 is TGTGCCAGCAGCCAAGATCCCGGGACACCCGTCTCTGGGGCCAACGTCCTGACTTTC.

V gene TRBV6-5 combines with J gene TRBJ2-5, with 10 bases lining up with TRBD2. This CDR3 has 15 residues. From germline, CDR1 is MNHEY and CDR2 SVGAGI. Trimming at V came to 6 bases and at J to 5 bases, leaving 9 bases not matched to a gene. The CDR3 reads CASRYIAGGGETQYF. CDR3 nucleotide sequence: TGTGCCAGCAGATACATAGCGGGGGGCGGGGAGACCCAGTACTTC.

The rearrangement links TRBV6-1 to TRBJ1-4, with D uncertain. The CDR3 sequence is 15 residues long. The germline V gene has CDR1 MNHNS and CDR2 SASEGT. V dropped 0 bases and J dropped 11 bases, with 16 bases sitting between them. The CDR3 sequence is CASSEAYGEGGKLFF. DNA of the CDR3: TGTGCCAGCAGTGAAGCATACGGGGAAGGTGGGAAACTGTTTTTT.

The gene calls are TRBV5-6 and TRBJ2-6; D uncertain. The germline CDR1 and CDR2 sequences are SGHDT and YYEEEE. V lost 5 bases and J 0 bases, leaving 6 bases between the germline ends. This CDR3 has 14 residues. Here the CDR3 reads CASSVSSGANVLTF. CDR3 nucleotide sequence: TGTGCCAGCAGTGTGAGCTCTGGGGCCAACGTCCTGACTTTC. Full variable domain (remainder filled in from reference TRBV5-6 and TRBJ2-6): DAGVTQSPTHLIKTRGQQVTLRCSPKSGHDTVSWYQQALGQGPQFIFQYYEEEERQRGNFPDRFSGHQFPNYSSELNVNALLLGDSALYLCASSVSSGANVLTFGAGSRLTVL.

The genes are TRBV19 and TRBJ1-1; 7 bases line up with TRBD1. The CDR3 totals 14 residues. V was pared by 5 bases and J by 1 base, with 4 bases of the junction left unmatched. CDR1 is LNHDA, CDR2 SQIVND, per germline (reference sequence). CDR3 protein: CASSRRTGNTEAFF. The CDR3 DNA sequence: TGTGCCAGTAGTCGACGGACAGGGAACACTGAAGCTTTCTTT.

The chain combines TRBV28 with TRBJ1-2; D is possibly TRBD1 (6 bases). Trimming pared 5 bases from V and 5 bases from J, leaving 18 bases between. Germline V lookup: CDR1 MDHEN, CDR2 SYDVKM. The CDR3 is made up of 15 amino acids. DNA for the CDR3: TGTGCCAGCAGTCCCACAGGGTCGTGGGCTTATGGCTACACCTTC. Its translation: CASSPTGSWAYGYTF.

The table lists this clone with a count of one. The rearrangement links TRBV4-1 to TRBJ2-1, with 13 bases aligning to TRBD2. Germline V lookup: CDR1 MGHRA, CDR2 YSYEKL. The length of the CDR3 is 14 residues. V was pared by 7 bases and J by 7 bases, with 4 bases of the junction left unmatched. The CDR3 here is CASKQLAGGNEQFF. The CDR3, as DNA: TGCGCCAGCAAGCAACTAGCGGGAGGGAATGAGCAGTTCTTC.

The chain has TRBV2 and TRBJ2-7, with TRBD1 as a possible D gene (5 bases). The CDR3 contains 13 residues. The V and J ends lost 7 bases and 1 base respectively, with 11 bases between them. Germline loops: CDR1 SNHLY, CDR2 FYNNEI. The CDR3 protein is CASNRQRSYEQYF. The CDR3 DNA sequence: TGTGCCAGCAATAGACAGAGATCCTACGAGCAGTACTTC.

The chain uses TRBV4-1 and TRBJ2-7; TRBD1 matches 10 bases. The CDR3 has 15 residues. Germline V gene sequence: CDR1 MGHRA, CDR2 YSYEKL. With 1 base clipped from V and 3 bases from J, the junction kept 3 bases outside the gene matches. CDR3 nucleotides: TGCGCCAGCAGCCAAGCCCGGGACAGGGGCTACGAGCAGTACTTC. Protein product: CASSQARDRGYEQYF.

V gene TRBV25-1 combines with J gene TRBJ2-1, with a tentative D call TRBD2 (5 bases). The CDR3 sequence is 13 residues long. V was pared by 3 bases and J by 6 bases, with 9 bases between. Per the germline V gene, CDR1 is MGHDK and CDR2 is SYGVNS. The CDR3 DNA follows: TGTGCCAGCAGTGAGTCGGGGTCCAATGAGCAGTTCTTC. Translated, it gives CASSESGSNEQFF.

The V call is TRBV10-1, the J call TRBJ2-2, with 8 bases matching TRBD2. The CDR3 spans 15 residues. Germline V gene sequence: CDR1 WNHNN, CDR2 SYGVQD (reference sequence). Trimming removed 10 bases from V and 4 bases from J; junction bases left unmatched: 11. The CDR3 reads CAIRKLAEFTGELFF. The CDR3, as DNA: TGCGCCATCAGAAAACTAGCGGAGTTCACCGGGGAGCTGTTTTTT.

This clone showed up just a few times. The J gene is TRBJ1-1, the V gene TRBV5-1, with 9 nucleotides matching TRBD1. Trimming at V came to 4 bases and at J to 0 bases, leaving 10 bases not matched to a gene. The V gene's germline CDR1 is SGHRS and CDR2 YFSETQ. The CDR3 is made up of 17 amino acids. The CDR3 sequence is CASSEGQGVAMNTEAFF. In nucleotides, the CDR3 is TGCGCCAGCAGCGAGGGACAGGGAGTTGCCATGAACACTGAAGCTTTCTTT.

This clone was detected only once. J is TRBJ2-7 and V is TRBV5-4; TRBD1 aligns across 7 bases. V lost 4 bases and J lost 3; bases outside the gene matches: 10. Germline CDR1 is SGHNT and CDR2 is YYREEE (reference sequence). The CDR3 totals 15 residues. The CDR3 here is CASSQDRAWGYEQYF. For the CDR3, the DNA is TGTGCCAGCAGCCAAGACAGGGCATGGGGCTACGAGCAGTACTTC.